The TCR beta chain under discussion was sequenced for a study of control samples from healthy donors and cancer patients (TCRdb year 2020). Libraries were built with the immunoSEQ multiplex PCR assay. This is the immuneACCESS table as TCRdb keeps it, with only in-frame sequences that have V and J called. A part of the clones is gone; compared with another copy, unresolved V genes explain less than half, and the rest is unexplained. Here the sample has a few hundred thousand clones; about nine tenths occur a single time. In total, the top ten clones hold more than 6% of the sample. With respect to this clone: Its antigen has not been determined. No much larger clonotype is one base removed from it; base qualities were not supplied.

Based on the germline V gene, the CDR1 and CDR2 sequences are SQVTM and ANQGSEA. From the cysteine up to the phenylalanine, the CDR3 has a length of 13 residues. The retained sequence is limited to the CDR3, 39 bases, with the frame set at the first base. Germline trimming amounts to 6 bases on V and 4 bases on J, with 1 as the count of junction bases outside the gene matches. The chain uses TRBV29-1 and TRBJ1-4; TRBD1 agrees with 11 junctional bases. The material sequenced was PBMCs. This clonotype was obtained from a man aged 40-55 years with head and neck cancer. In nucleotide form, the sequence is TGCAGCGTGGGACAGGGGGATAATGAAAAACTGTTTTTT. It codes for CSVGQGDNEKLFF.